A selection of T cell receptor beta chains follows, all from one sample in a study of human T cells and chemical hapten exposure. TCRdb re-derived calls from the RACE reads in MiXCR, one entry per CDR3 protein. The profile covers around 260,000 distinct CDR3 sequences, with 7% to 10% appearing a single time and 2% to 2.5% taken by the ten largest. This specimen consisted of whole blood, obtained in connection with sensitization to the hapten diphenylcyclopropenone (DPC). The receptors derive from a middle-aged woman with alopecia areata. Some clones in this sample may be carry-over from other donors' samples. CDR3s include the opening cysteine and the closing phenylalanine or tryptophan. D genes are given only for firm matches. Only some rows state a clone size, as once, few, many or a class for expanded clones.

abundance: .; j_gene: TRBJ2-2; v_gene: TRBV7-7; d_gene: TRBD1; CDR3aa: CASSLVPGQGPGSLTGELFF; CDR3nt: TGTGCTAGCAGCTTAGTCCCGGGACAGGGACCTGGTTCCCTCACCGGGGAGCTGTTTTTT
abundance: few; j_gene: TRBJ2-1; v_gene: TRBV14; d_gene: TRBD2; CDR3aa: CASSLWTSGELPEQFF; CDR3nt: TGTGCCAGCAGCCTTTGGACTAGCGGGGAGTTACCCGAGCAGTTCTTC
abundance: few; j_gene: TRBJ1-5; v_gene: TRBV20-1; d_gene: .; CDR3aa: CSARAFRGVYSNQPQHF; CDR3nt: TGCAGTGCCCGGGCGTTTCGAGGGGTCTATAGCAATCAGCCCCAGCATTTT
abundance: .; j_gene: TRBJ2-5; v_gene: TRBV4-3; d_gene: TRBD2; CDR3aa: CASSQDLAGGLKETQYF; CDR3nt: TGCGCCAGCAGCCAGGATCTAGCGGGAGGGCTTAAGGAGACCCAGTACTTC
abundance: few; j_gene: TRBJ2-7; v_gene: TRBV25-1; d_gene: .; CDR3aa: CASSEFSGAPYEQYF; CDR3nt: TGTGCCAGCAGTGAATTTTCGGGGGCTCCCTACGAGCAGTACTTC
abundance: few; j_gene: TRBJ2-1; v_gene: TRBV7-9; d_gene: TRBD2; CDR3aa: CASSLASGRALDEQFF; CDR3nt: TGTGCCAGCAGCTTAGCGAGCGGGAGGGCCTTGGATGAGCAGTTCTTC
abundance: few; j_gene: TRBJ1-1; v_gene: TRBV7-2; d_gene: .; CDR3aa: CASSFAAMNTEAFF; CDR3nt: TGTGCCAGCAGCTTCGCAGCGATGAACACTGAAGCTTTCTTT
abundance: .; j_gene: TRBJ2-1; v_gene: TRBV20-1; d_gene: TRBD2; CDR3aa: CSAQVGTSGRAGEQFF; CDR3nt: TGCAGTGCTCAAGTCGGGACTAGCGGGAGGGCCGGTGAGCAGTTCTTC
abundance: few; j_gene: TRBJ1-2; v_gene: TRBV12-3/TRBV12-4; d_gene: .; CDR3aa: CAARTVHVTINYGYTF; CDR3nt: TGTGCCGCTAGAACCGTACACGTTACCATAAACTATGGCTACACCTTC
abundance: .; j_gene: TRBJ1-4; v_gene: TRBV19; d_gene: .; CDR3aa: CASSIPVELFF; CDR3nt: TGTGCCAGTAGTATACCGGTAGAGCTGTTTTTT
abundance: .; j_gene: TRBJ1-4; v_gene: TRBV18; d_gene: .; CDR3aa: CASSPTPALGELFF; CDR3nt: TGTGCCAGCTCACCTACTCCGGCCCTTGGGGAACTGTTTTTT
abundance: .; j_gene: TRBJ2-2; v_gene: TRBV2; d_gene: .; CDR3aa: CASVAGLNTGELFF; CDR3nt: TGTGCCAGCGTGGCGGGACTGAACACCGGGGAGCTGTTTTTT
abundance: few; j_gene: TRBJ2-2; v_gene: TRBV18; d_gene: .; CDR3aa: CASSGSLDAGAELFF; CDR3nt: TGTGCCAGCTCAGGTTCTCTCGATGCGGGCGCGGAGCTGTTTTTT
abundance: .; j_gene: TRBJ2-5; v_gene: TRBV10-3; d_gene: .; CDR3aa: CATQRRGGETQYF; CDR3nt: TGTGCCACCCAAAGGCGGGGAGGAGAGACCCAGTACTTC